One sample yielded the 15 T cell receptor beta chains listed below, sequenced in a study of shared clonotypes between healthy human individuals. Sequenced by immunoSEQ multiplex PCR; TCRdb stores in-frame clones only, minus some. Altogether a few million clones are present, less than 95% being singletons, with the ten largest covering approximately 0.39%. Sequencing was done on a sample of naive CD4+ T cells from PBMCs. As to subset: CD45RA+ positively selected. These receptors all stem from a man aged 18 to 30 in good health. Some clones in this sample may be carry-over from other donors' samples.

As for this clone: The sample contains more than one DNA sequence encoding this CDR3. This sequence joins TRBV28 and TRBJ2-3; 8 bases line up with TRBD2. Germline CDR1 MDHEN, CDR2 SYDVKM. With 2 bases clipped from V and 1 base from J, the junction kept 2 bases outside the gene matches. The CDR3 totals 15 residues. The CDR3 reads CASSLAGGRTDTQYF. The CDR3 coding sequence is TGTGCCAGCAGTTTAGCGGGAGGACGCACAGATACGCAGTATTTT.

Notes on this clone: The same CDR3 is also encoded by other DNA sequences in this sample. The chain employs TRBV5-1 and TRBJ1-5; the match to TRBD1 covers 7 bases. Germline-derived CDR1 and CDR2 are SGHRS and YFSETQ. With V trimmed by 4 bases and J by 7 bases, 5 bases remained unmatched. CDR3 length: 13 residues. The CDR3 is CASSGGGGQPQHF. The CDR3 DNA follows: TGCGCCAGCAGCGGAGGGGGCGGCCAGCCCCAGCATTTT.

This rearrangement joins TRBV7-6 to TRBJ2-2, with D possibly matching TRBD2 (6 bases). The CDR3 is 17 amino acids. Germline assignment: CDR1 SGHVS and CDR2 FNYEAQ. V gave up 2 bases and J gave up 6 bases, with 19 bases separating them. CDR3 sequence (DNA): TGTGCCAGCAGCTTAAACGAGGCGGGGCCAGGGTCCGGGGAGCTGTTTTTT. Its translation is CASSLNEAGPGSGELFF. Variable domain in full (rest from reference TRBV7-6 and TRBJ2-2): GAGVSQSPRYKVTKRGQDVALRCDPISGHVSLYWYRQALGQGPEFLTYFNYEAQQDKSGLPNDRFSAERPEGSISTLTIQRTEQRDSAMYRCASSLNEAGPGSGELFFGEGSRLTVL.

CDR3 nucleotide sequence: TGTGCCAGCAGCCGCTATAGCAATCAGCCCCAGCATTTT. Translation: CASSRYSNQPQHF. The genes are TRBV11-2 and TRBJ1-5; unclear D gene. This CDR3 comprises 13 residues. V was cut by 5 bases and J by 0 bases, with 5 bases left in between. From germline, CDR1 is SGHAT and CDR2 FQNNGV.

The count of this clone is one. The chain is built from TRBV19 and TRBJ1-2; TRBD1 aligns across 7 bases. This CDR3 region has 13 residues. With 5 bases clipped from V and 4 bases from J, the junction kept 4 bases outside the gene matches. Germline assignment: CDR1 LNHDA and CDR2 SQIVND (reference sequence). The CDR3 spells CASSYRDSYGYTF. CDR3 in DNA: TGTGCCAGTAGTTACAGGGACAGCTATGGCTACACCTTC.

The sample holds one count of this clone. This chain links TRBV6-1 with TRBJ2-7; tentative D call: TRBD1 (5 bases). Between the trimmed V and J ends, which lost 2 bases and 3 bases, there was a span of 14 bases. CDR3 size: 15 residues. The germline gives CDR1 MNHNS, CDR2 SASEGT. The CDR3 bases are TGTGCCAGCAGTGAAAGATATGGGGCCTACTACGAGCAGTACTTC. It codes for CASSERYGAYYEQYF.

V gene TRBV28 combines with J gene TRBJ1-3; perhaps TRBD1 as D (6 bases). The CDR3 extends over 16 amino acids. Germline CDR1 reads MDHEN; CDR2 reads SYDVKM. V lost 8 bases and J 0 bases, leaving 17 bases between the germline ends. CDR3 sequence reads: CASRPGGAASGNTIYF. In nucleotides, the CDR3 is TGTGCCAGCCGGCCGGGGGGGGCCGCCTCTGGAAACACCATATATTTT.

This chain links TRBV29-1 with TRBJ2-7; 7 bases line up with TRBD1. The CDR3 consists of 15 residues. V lost 5 bases, J lost 5 bases, and 15 bases stayed unmatched. Germline V gene data show CDR1 as SQVTM and CDR2 as ANQGSEA. The CDR3 loop reads CSVTTLDRPGDEQYF. The CDR3 DNA reads as TGCAGCGTTACCACCCTGGACAGGCCGGGCGACGAGCAGTACTTC.

The rearrangement links TRBV29-1 to TRBJ1-3; D perhaps matches TRBD1 (6 bases). CDR3 size: 13 residues. V was shortened by 7 bases and J by 8 bases, with 18 bases between the two germline ends. Germline loops: CDR1 SQVTM, CDR2 ANQGSEA. The CDR3 DNA reads TGCAGCGCCGGGGGGGACTCAGGGGACACCATATATTTT. Protein: CSAGGDSGDTIYF.

The CDR3 DNA follows: TGTGCCAGCAGTCCGTTACGGGCCGTACCCGAAGCTTTCTTT. Its protein product is CASSPLRAVPEAFF. The rearrangement uses TRBV28 and TRBJ1-1; D gene ambiguous. V gave up 5 bases and J gave up 8 bases, with 18 bases separating them. CDR3 length equals 14 residues. Germline assignment: CDR1 MDHEN and CDR2 SYDVKM.

The chain combines TRBV7-2 with TRBJ2-5; D possibly uses TRBD1 or TRBD2 (5 bases each). V was pared by 3 bases and J by 0 bases, with 11 bases between. CDR1 is SGHTA, CDR2 FQGNSA, per germline. The CDR3 sequence is 15 residues long. CDR3 in DNA: TGTGCCAGCAGCTTGCGAGGGGCTAACCAAGAGACCCAGTACTTC. It is translated as CASSLRGANQETQYF.

Points on this clone: Additional DNA sequences in this sample encode the identical CDR3. The chain has TRBV10-3 and TRBJ1-1; 7 bases match TRBD1. The germline gives CDR1 ENHRY, CDR2 SYGVKD. This CDR3 is built from 15 residues. Trimming removed 3 bases from V and 1 base from J; junction bases left unmatched: 5. The CDR3 loop is CAISDLDRWNTEAFF. Written as DNA, the CDR3 is TGTGCCATCAGTGACTTGGACAGGTGGAACACTGAAGCTTTCTTT.

V and J are TRBV10-3 and TRBJ2-1; TRBD1 aligns across 9 bases. The trim removed 6 bases at V and 9 bases at J, leaving 15 bases unmatched. CDR3 length: 16 amino acids. Germline V gives CDR1 ENHRY, CDR2 SYGVKD. CDR3 nucleotides: TGTGCCATCAGCGCACCGGGACAGGGACGGTCCGCTGAGCAGTTCTTC. Its translation is CAISAPGQGRSAEQFF.

This clone was seen once. Other DNA sequences in this specimen translate into the identical CDR3. Written as DNA, the CDR3 is TGTGCCAGCAGCGTAGAGGGGCTTACAGATACGCAGTATTTT. Translating gives CASSVEGLTDTQYF. The chain links TRBV9 to TRBJ2-3; tentatively, D is TRBD1 (5 bases). The CDR3 loop spans 14 amino acids. Trimming left V 0 bases short and J 3 bases short, with 8 bases between. In germline, CDR1 is SGDLS, CDR2 YYNGEE.

This chain links TRBV18 with TRBJ1-2; D uncertain. The CDR3 is made up of 15 amino acids. V shed 1 base and J shed 5 bases, with 14 bases lying between them. CDR1 is KGHSH and CDR2 is LQKENI in the germline V gene. CDR3 in amino acids: CASSPQGQTDYGYTF. The CDR3 coding sequence is TGTGCCAGCTCACCACAGGGTCAGACCGATTATGGCTACACCTTC. Based on the CDR3 plus reference TRBV18 and TRBJ1-2, the full variable domain is NAGVMQNPRHLVRRRGQEARLRCSPMKGHSHVYWYRQLPEEGLKFMVYLQKENIIDESGMPKERFSAEFPKEGPSILRIQQVVRGDSAAYFCASSPQGQTDYGYTFGSGTRLTVV.